A selection of T cell receptor beta chains follows, all from one sample in a study of post-analysis software for immune sequencing data. TCRdb called the PCR reads again in MiXCR, with one record for every CDR3 protein. The table has about 570,000 distinct CDR3 sequences, about a third seen once. Sequences were obtained from blood. Receptor source: a girl younger than 18 with multiple sclerosis. Each CDR3 is given with its conserved first and last residue. Fields, in order: J gene, V gene, D gene, clone size, CDR3 protein, CDR3 DNA. A D gene is named only where the DNA matches it firmly. A row's size may be missing; if present it is once, few, many or a size class.

>TRBJ2-4|TRBV4-1|TRBD2|many
CASSQDGESGGAMYIQYF
TGCGCCAGCAGCCAAGATGGGGAAAGCGGGGGGGCCATGTACATTCAGTACTTC
>TRBJ2-1|TRBV7-2|TRBD2|-
CASSTIAGALRNEQFF
TGTGCCAGCAGCACCATAGCGGGGGCGTTACGGAATGAGCAGTTCTTC
>TRBJ1-2|TRBV7-2|TRBD1|-
CASSLEVATGVGYTF
TGTGCCAGCAGCTTAGAGGTCGCGACAGGGGTCGGCTACACCTTC
>TRBJ2-1|TRBV5-1|TRBD2|-
CASSLEVASGGDNEQFF
TGCGCCAGCAGCTTGGAAGTGGCCAGCGGGGGGGACAATGAGCAGTTCTTC
>TRBJ2-1|TRBV28|-|-
CASSFASSEQFF
TGTGCCAGCAGTTTTGCCTCCAGTGAGCAGTTCTTC
>TRBJ2-7|TRBV20-1|-|many
CSARRQAFYEQYF
TGCAGTGCTAGAAGACAGGCTTTTTACGAGCAGTACTTC
>TRBJ2-5|TRBV3-1|-|few
CASSQDRGPQETQYF
TGTGCCAGCAGCCAAGATCGGGGGCCCCAAGAGACCCAGTACTTC
>TRBJ2-3|TRBV13|-|few
CASSLGVRGSSDTQYF
TGTGCCAGCAGCTTAGGCGTCAGGGGATCTTCAGATACGCAGTATTTT
>TRBJ2-5|TRBV12-5|-|-
CASAPPGPLGETQYF
TGTGCTAGTGCCCCACCGGGACCCTTGGGGGAGACCCAGTACTTC
>TRBJ2-1|TRBV18|-|-
CASSPSGDSNEQFF
TGTGCCAGCTCACCCTCGGGGGATTCCAATGAGCAGTTCTTC
>TRBJ2-5|TRBV29-1|-|-
CSVGRSGNNEQYF
TGCAGCGTTGGGCGAAGCGGAAATAATGAGCAGTACTTC
>TRBJ1-6|TRBV12-3/TRBV12-4|TRBD1|-
CASPIRGPFYNSPLHF
TGTGCCAGCCCCATCAGGGGGCCGTTCTATAATTCACCCCTCCACTTT
>TRBJ2-1|TRBV5-1|TRBD1|-
CASTGTASDTEQFF
TGCGCCAGCACCGGGACAGCCTCGGATACTGAGCAGTTCTTC
>TRBJ2-3|TRBV7-3|TRBD2|few
CASSPPGGSTDTQYF
TGTGCCAGCAGCCCCCCGGGGGGAAGCACAGATACGCAGTATTTT
>TRBJ1-1|TRBV29-1|-|-
CSVGVENTEAFF
TGCAGCGTTGGTGTGGAGAACACTGAAGCTTTCTTT
>TRBJ2-1|TRBV3-1|TRBD2|-
CASSQGTSNEQFF
TGTGCCAGCAGCCAAGGGACTAGCAATGAGCAGTTCTTC
>TRBJ2-3|TRBV19|-|-
CASSPYYTRGTDTKYF
TGTGCCAGTAGTCCCTACTATACGCGGGGGACAGATACGAAGTATTTT
>TRBJ1-2|TRBV20-1|TRBD1|-
CSARELQGTYGYTF
TGCAGTGCTAGAGAACTACAGGGGACCTATGGCTACACCTTC
>TRBJ2-7|TRBV18|TRBD2|few
CASSPLAGGTSSYEQYF
TGTGCCAGCTCCCCTCTAGCGGGGGGGACTAGCTCCTACGAGCAGTACTTC
>TRBJ2-1|TRBV7-7|-|few
CASSADTDNEQFF
TGTGCTAGCAGCGCGGACACCGACAATGAGCAGTTCTTC
>TRBJ2-2|TRBV20-1|-|-
CSASWGANTGELFF
TGCAGTGCTAGTTGGGGGGCCAACACCGGGGAGCTGTTTTTT
>TRBJ1-2|TRBV5-1|-|few
CASSLGQTGYGYTF
TGCGCCAGCAGCTTGGGACAGACGGGCTATGGCTACACCTTC
>TRBJ2-1|TRBV9|-|-
CASSVAGLDYNEQFF
TGTGCCAGCAGCGTAGCGGGGTTAGACTACAATGAGCAGTTCTTC
>TRBJ2-5|TRBV6-6|-|-
CASSYGREQQQTQYF
TGTGCCAGCAGTTACGGCAGGGAGCAACAACAGACCCAGTACTTC
>TRBJ2-7|TRBV7-9|TRBD1|few
CASSLGNRDRAYEQYF
TGTGCCAGCAGCTTAGGAAACCGGGACAGAGCCTACGAGCAGTACTTC
>TRBJ2-7|TRBV15|-|-
CATSRATGGYEQYF
TGTGCCACCAGCAGAGCGACAGGCGGGTACGAGCAGTACTTC
>TRBJ1-1|TRBV14|-|few
CASSQELFGRRAFF
TGTGCCAGCAGCCAGGAGCTTTTCGGCAGGAGAGCTTTCTTT
>TRBJ2-7|TRBV7-2|-|-
CASSLDRGEYNEQYF
TGTGCCAGCAGCTTAGATAGGGGGGAATACAATGAGCAGTACTTC
>TRBJ2-5|TRBV15|TRBD2|few
CATTKPGLAEETQYF
TGTGCCACCACCAAACCGGGACTAGCAGAAGAGACCCAGTACTTC
>TRBJ1-2|TRBV10-3|TRBD1|-
CAISEGQGRNYDYTF
TGTGCCATCAGTGAGGGACAGGGGCGAAACTATGACTACACCTTC
>TRBJ2-1|TRBV12-3/TRBV12-4|-|many
CASTPGGTTYNEQFF
TGTGCCAGCACCCCAGGGGGGACGACCTACAATGAGCAGTTCTTC
>TRBJ1-2|TRBV20-1|TRBD1|-
CSAGLRDRGRLNYGYTF
TGCAGTGCTGGACTCCGGGACAGGGGGCGGCTTAACTATGGCTACACCTTC
>TRBJ1-2|TRBV6-5|-|few
CASSYSARENGYTF
TGTGCCAGCAGTTACTCGGCCAGGGAAAATGGCTACACCTTC
>TRBJ2-4|TRBV20-1|-|few
CSASVRQVLLAKNIQYF
TGCAGTGCCTCGGTCAGACAAGTACTGCTAGCCAAAAACATTCAGTACTTC
>TRBJ2-7|TRBV10-2|-|few
CASSDRFRASYEQYF
TGCGCCAGCAGTGACCGTTTCAGGGCATCCTACGAGCAGTACTTC
>TRBJ2-7|TRBV5-5|TRBD1|few
CASRSGTANPYEQYF
TGTGCCAGCAGGTCCGGGACAGCGAATCCCTACGAGCAGTACTTC
>TRBJ1-2|TRBV11-2|-|few
CASTPREGTPLANYGYTF
TGTGCCAGCACCCCAAGAGAGGGCACACCGTTAGCTAACTATGGCTACACCTTC
>TRBJ2-3|TRBV12-3/TRBV12-4|-|few
CASRAGGDTQYF
TGTGCCAGCAGGGCAGGGGGGGATACGCAGTATTTT
>TRBJ2-5|TRBV3-1|TRBD2|few
CASSQVWRGETQYF
TGTGCCAGCAGCCAAGTTTGGCGGGGGGAGACCCAGTACTTC
>TRBJ2-1|TRBV12-3/TRBV12-4|TRBD2|-
CASNTGGRNEQFF
TGTGCCAGCAATACGGGGGGGAGGAATGAGCAGTTCTTC
>TRBJ2-3|TRBV7-3|-|-
CASSATGTTDTQYF
TGTGCCAGCAGCGCGACCGGGACTACAGATACGCAGTATTTT
>TRBJ2-3|TRBV19|-|few
CASSVGGLMTDTQYF
TGTGCCAGTAGCGTAGGGGGACTAATGACAGATACGCAGTATTTT
>TRBJ2-1|TRBV10-3|-|many
CAISNNLIANEQFF
TGTGCCATCAGTAATAATCTGATAGCCAATGAGCAGTTCTTC
>TRBJ2-7|TRBV15|TRBD1|-
CATSRDGTGGYEQYF
TGTGCCACCAGCAGAGATGGGACAGGGGGGTACGAGCAGTACTTC
>TRBJ1-1|TRBV12-3/TRBV12-4|-|few
CASDRAVNTEAFF
TGTGCCAGCGATCGAGCGGTGAACACTGAAGCTTTCTTT
>TRBJ2-5|TRBV7-9|-|many
CASSFRGVETQYF
TGTGCCAGCAGCTTCAGGGGGGTAGAGACCCAGTACTTC
>TRBJ1-1|TRBV9|-|-
CAGSVRMNTEAFF
TGTGCCGGCAGCGTCCGAATGAACACTGAAGCTTTCTTT
>TRBJ1-1|TRBV5-1|TRBD1|few
CASSLVGQGARDTEAFF
TGCGCCAGCAGCTTGGTAGGACAGGGGGCGCGGGACACTGAAGCTTTCTTT
>TRBJ2-1|TRBV14|TRBD2|-
CASSPRFERGPSYNEQFF
TGTGCCAGCAGCCCCAGGTTTGAGCGGGGGCCCTCCTACAATGAGCAGTTCTTC
>TRBJ2-5|TRBV6-1|-|-
CASSEAGGLAQYF
TGTGCCAGCAGTGAAGCTGGGGGTTTGGCCCAGTACTTC
>TRBJ2-5|TRBV11-2|TRBD2|many
CASSPSLVQRGGETQYF
TGTGCCAGCAGCCCATCACTCGTCCAGCGGGGGGGGGAGACCCAGTACTTC
>TRBJ1-1|TRBV20-1|TRBD1|once
CSARDSEGDTEAFF
TGCAGTGCCCGGGACAGTGAGGGTGACACTGAAGCTTTCTTT
>TRBJ2-3|TRBV5-1|-|few
CASSLVQGRTDTQYF
TGCGCCAGCAGCTTGGTTCAGGGGCGCACAGATACGCAGTATTTT
>TRBJ2-7|TRBV20-1|TRBD1|-
CNARTGLSYEQYF
TGCAATGCAAGGACAGGGCTTTCCTACGAGCAGTACTTC